Only one count was recorded for the clone carrying this T cell receptor (beta chain). Its specificity is unknown. This specimen comes from a study of cytomegalovirus exposure and HLA in healthy donors. The study's findings and limits: Some V segments, TRBV6-2 and TRBV6-3 among them, were indistinguishable and were therefore excluded. TCR beta sequences reportedly predicted most subjects' HLA-A and HLA-B alleles accurately. Researchers reported in a later analysis that a missense DCLRE1C variant was tied to TCR beta V- and J-gene trimming. In vitro, three CMV-associated chains proved specific for CMV antigens.

13 Jbeta primers and 60 Vbeta primers were used for the PCR. The assay was immunoSEQ multiplex PCR, and TCRdb's table has in-frame clones only and misses some. The sample records approximately 150,000 clones, roughly 80% being singletons. CDR1 is MNHEY and CDR2 is SMNVEV in the germline V gene (reference sequence). The CDR3 totals 12 residues. The germline V and J ends were trimmed by 3 bases and 15 bases, with 15 bases remaining between them. The specimen sequenced was PBMCs. The TCR sequence derives from a female donor in good health and CMV-seronegative. The chain couples TRBV27 to TRBJ2-1, with D hard to call. CDR3 loop: CASSLGRMLLFF. For the CDR3, the DNA is TGTGCCAGCAGTTTGGGCAGAATGTTGTTGTTCTTC.